The sequence of this TCR beta chain was determined in a study of molecular identifiers for immune sequencing clone quantification. Each CDR3 protein is one row after TCRdb ran MiXCR on the PCR reads. Of 460,000 or so distinct CDR3 sequences listed, under 30% are singletons. With V trimmed by 6 bases and J by 0 bases, 7 bases remained unmatched. Germline CDR1 reads MDHEN; CDR2 reads SYDVKM. This CDR3 is 18 amino acids long. This chain uses TRBV28 with TRBJ2-5; 16 bases are shared with TRBD2. The clonotype was recovered from a human donor in good health. Some libraries in this study had Jurkat cell RNA spiked in. The sample was naive CD8+ T cells from blood, with Jurkat cell RNA spiked in. Indicated subset: FACS-sorted CD8+CD4-CCR7+CD45RA+ naive T cells. The chain's CDR3 is CASRRGTSGRAHQETQYF. The CDR3 nucleotides are TGTGCCAGCAGACGGGGGACTAGCGGGAGGGCTCACCAAGAGACCCAGTACTTC.